This T cell receptor beta chain was identified during a study of T cells after yellow fever vaccination. In the case of this clonotype: As yet, its antigen is unknown.

V lost 0 bases to trimming and J lost 0 bases, with 21 bases between them. The CDR3 loop spans 21 amino acids. Looked up from germline, CDR1 is MNHEY and CDR2 is SVGEGT. In TCRdb, the 5' RACE reads were re-called with MiXCR into one record per CDR3 protein. The sample yields 300,000 or so distinct CDR3 sequences, 10% to 15% seen once. Points from the study as a whole: In FACS-sorted repertoires, abundant clonotypes from the bulk population could appear as contaminants. Primary-vaccination clones mostly resurfaced post-booster (nearly 97% CD4, around 88% CD8).

V and J are TRBV6-2 or TRBV6-3 and TRBJ2-6; possible D gene TRBD1, 5 bases. This specimen consisted of CD4+ T cells sorted from PBMCs, obtained 45 days after the yellow fever booster vaccination. The origin of this receptor is a man aged 25-40 years who received the YFV17D yellow fever vaccine. The CDR3 DNA follows: TGTGCCAGCAGTTACTCCGGCTGGACAAGGGATCGGAGCTCTGGGGCCAACGTCCTGACTTTC. Translating it yields CASSYSGWTRDRSSGANVLTF.